The 29 T cell receptor beta chains below were found in one sample sequenced in a study of T cell responses to AZD1222 COVID-19 vaccine. TCRdb's table, derived via immunoSEQ multiplex PCR, lists solely in-frame clones and lacks some. Here the sample spans approximately 110,000 clones, 80% to 95% being singletons. The specimen was peripheral blood, collected on day 0 of AZD1222 vaccination. The origin of the receptors is an adult in good health.

The sample holds one count of this clone. This rearrangement joins TRBV5-1 to TRBJ1-4; D gene unclear. Germline V gene sequence: CDR1 SGHRS, CDR2 YFSETQ. The CDR3 length is 13 residues. Trimming removed 2 bases at V and 4 bases at J, with 6 bases between. CDR3 bases: TGCGCCAGCAGCTTACAGAGTAATGAAAAACTGTTTTTT. Translating it yields CASSLQSNEKLFF. Complete variable domain (other parts from reference TRBV5-1 and TRBJ1-4): KAGVTQTPRYLIKTRGQQVTLSCSPISGHRSVSWYQQTPGQGLQFLFEYFSETQRNKGNFPGRFSGRQFSNSRSEMNVSTLELGDSALYLCASSLQSNEKLFFGSGTQLSVL.

The V call is TRBV28, the J call TRBJ2-7; TRBD2 matches at 7 bases. J lost 3 bases, V lost 5 bases, and 13 bases had no gene match. There are 16 residues in the CDR3. The germline CDR1 and CDR2 sequences are MDHEN and SYDVKM. The CDR3 is CASSPSGGADFYEQYF. CDR3 in DNA: TGTGCCAGCAGTCCCTCGGGGGGAGCGGACTTCTACGAGCAGTACTTC.

The rearrangement uses TRBV21-1 and TRBJ2-1; the table calls TRBD1, which could not be checked here. TRBV21-1 is a documented pseudogene. This CDR3 comprises 18 residues. The CDR3 DNA is TGTGCCAGCAGGTCTTTGTTTAGGCGACACGTTACCTACAATGAGCAGTTCTTC. It is translated as CASRSLFRRHVTYNEQFF.

V usage is TRBV9 and J usage is TRBJ1-4, with TRBD1 matching 9 bases. The germline V gene encodes CDR1 SGDLS and CDR2 YYNGEE. This CDR3 spans 14 amino acids. With V trimmed by 4 bases and J by 7 bases, 5 bases remained unmatched. Written as DNA, the CDR3 is TGTGCCAGCAGCTCGGACAGGGGAGGTGAAAAACTGTTTTTT. This codes for CASSSDRGGEKLFF.

The V gene is TRBV28, the J gene TRBJ1-2; TRBD1 might be the D (5 bases). V lost 3 bases to trimming and J lost 3 bases, with 11 bases between them. The CDR3 covers 14 residues. The germline V gene encodes CDR1 MDHEN and CDR2 SYDVKM. CDR3 sequence (DNA): TGTGCCAGCAGTTTGGGGCAGATTGACTATGGCTACACCTTC. Protein: CASSLGQIDYGYTF.

This clone was picked up one time. This chain joins TRBV2 and TRBJ2-1; D call uncertain. The CDR3 is made up of 10 amino acids. Germline V gene sequence: CDR1 SNHLY, CDR2 FYNNEI. Trimming left V 6 bases short and J 5 bases short, with 2 bases between. CDR3: CASRNNEQFF. The DNA for the CDR3 is TGTGCCAGCAGGAACAATGAGCAGTTCTTC.

This chain connects TRBV5-1 to TRBJ2-4, with 9 bases matching TRBD2. CDR1 SGHRS and CDR2 YFSETQ come from the germline V gene. The CDR3 runs 16 residues. V was clipped by 4 bases and J by 5 bases; unmatched bases: 10. CDR3 nucleotide sequence: TGCGCCAGCAGCGCGGGAGGGGTTGGGCTCCAAAACATTCAGTACTTC. This codes for CASSAGGVGLQNIQYF.

This chain links TRBV6-5 with TRBJ1-5; the match to TRBD1 covers 9 bases. Looked up from germline, CDR1 is MNHEY and CDR2 is SVGAGI. The CDR3 has 14 residues. V lost 5 bases and J lost 8; bases outside the gene matches: 7. The CDR3 coding sequence is TGTGCCAGCAGTCCAACAGGGGGCAGAGAGCCCCAGCATTTT. Amino acid sequence: CASSPTGGREPQHF.

This clone was counted between two and nine times. The V gene is TRBV4-3, the J gene TRBJ1-5; 7 positions match TRBD1. V shed 3 bases and J 6 bases; nucleotides not matched to a gene: 8. CDR3 length equals 15 residues. Germline CDR1 reads LGHNA; CDR2 reads YSLEER. In nucleotides, the CDR3 is TGCGCCAGCAGCCATTCCGACAGGGAAGGTCAGCCCCAGCATTTT. As protein: CASSHSDREGQPQHF.

The V and J genes are TRBV10-3 and TRBJ2-5; 12 bases align to TRBD2. V gave up 0 bases and J gave up 0 bases; unmatched junction bases: 5. The CDR3 length is 18 residues. The germline V gene encodes CDR1 ENHRY and CDR2 SYGVKD. CDR3 in DNA: TGTGCCATCAGTGAGTCGAAGCTAGCGGGAGGGTACCAAGAGACCCAGTACTTC. Amino acids: CAISESKLAGGYQETQYF.

The chain joins TRBV5-4 to TRBJ2-7; TRBD1 aligns across 9 bases. V trimming: 4 bases; J trimming: 4 bases; junction bases outside the gene matches: 6. The CDR3 consists of 14 residues. Germline values: CDR1 SGHNT, CDR2 YYREEE (reference sequence). The CDR3 protein is CASSQGQGGYEQYF. As DNA, the CDR3 is TGTGCCAGCAGCCAGGGACAGGGCGGTTACGAGCAGTACTTC.

The chain is built from TRBV7-2 and TRBJ1-6; perhaps TRBD1 as D (6 bases). The CDR3 runs 16 residues. Germline V gene sequence: CDR1 SGHTA, CDR2 FQGNSA. V lost 5 bases and J lost 1, with 12 bases in between. The CDR3 bases are TGTGCCAGCAGCCCTTACAGGGTTTCCTATAATTCACCCCTCCACTTT. It encodes CASSPYRVSYNSPLHF.

J is TRBJ2-1 and V is TRBV19; TRBD1 matches at 7 bases. CDR3 length: 14 residues. The germline V gene encodes CDR1 LNHDA and CDR2 SQIVND (reference sequence). V dropped 9 bases and J dropped 5; count of bases not matched to a gene: 10. Here the CDR3 DNA reads TGTGCCAGCAGAACCGGGACAGCAGACAATGAGCAGTTCTTC. Amino acid sequence: CASRTGTADNEQFF.

The chain uses TRBV27 and TRBJ2-7; 13 positions match TRBD2. Germline V gene data show CDR1 as MNHEY and CDR2 as SMNVEV (reference sequence). Trimming at V came to 0 bases and at J to 6 bases, leaving 11 bases not matched to a gene. CDR3 size: 18 residues. The CDR3 nucleotides are TGTGCCAGCAGTTTATCCGGACTAGCGGGAGTCGGAACGGGCGAGCAGTACTTC. Its protein product is CASSLSGLAGVGTGEQYF.

V gene TRBV14 combines with J gene TRBJ1-1, with D possibly TRBD1 on 5 matching bases. Per the germline V gene, CDR1 is SGHDN and CDR2 is FVKESK. V shed 3 bases and J shed 1 base, with 6 bases lying between them. This CDR3 spans 13 amino acids. Here the CDR3 DNA reads TGTGCCAGCAGCCATGGGGGGAACACTGAAGCTTTCTTT. It is translated as CASSHGGNTEAFF. Full variable domain (missing parts from reference TRBV14 and TRBJ1-1): EAGVTQFPSHSVIEKGQTVTLRCDPISGHDNLYWYRRVMGKEIKFLLHFVKESKQDESGMPNNRFLAERTGGTYSTLKVQPAELEDSGVYFCASSHGGNTEAFFGQGTRLTVV.

The chain couples TRBV14 to TRBJ2-1; 7 nucleotides agree with TRBD2. The CDR3 is 19 residues long. The germline V gene has CDR1 SGHDN and CDR2 FVKESK. Trimming cost V 0 bases and J 9 bases; bases outside gene matches: 20. The CDR3 loop reads CASSQDKGGRLAGMSEQFF. Here the CDR3 DNA reads TGTGCCAGCAGCCAAGATAAAGGAGGAAGACTAGCTGGGATGAGTGAGCAGTTCTTC.

The rearrangement links TRBV11-2 to TRBJ2-3, with D perhaps matching TRBD1 or TRBD2 (5 bases each). The V end was cut by 5 bases, the J end by 5 bases, with 14 bases between. This CDR3 contains 14 residues. In germline, CDR1 is SGHAT, CDR2 FQNNGV. This chain's CDR3 is CASSNPQGVDTQYF. Written as DNA, the CDR3 is TGTGCCAGCAGCAACCCCCAGGGAGTAGATACGCAGTATTTT.

The CDR3 coding sequence is TGCGCCAGCAGCTTGTGGACAGGGGACAATCAGCCCCAGCATTTT. It specifies CASSLWTGDNQPQHF. The chain joins TRBV5-1 to TRBJ1-5, with 9 bases fitting TRBD1. With 1 base clipped from V and 3 bases from J, the junction kept 2 bases outside the gene matches. Germline V lookup: CDR1 SGHRS, CDR2 YFSETQ. This CDR3 region has 15 residues.

This chain links TRBV21-1 with TRBJ2-1; TRBD1, the table's D call, lacks a check against the DNA. TRBV21-1 represents a pseudogene. The CDR3 contains 16 residues. The CDR3 sequence: CASSKPFDRRNNEQFF. The CDR3 nucleotides read TGTGCCAGCAGCAAACCTTTCGACAGACGTAACAATGAGCAGTTCTTC.

The gene calls are TRBV19 and TRBJ1-2, with 9 bases identical to TRBD1. The CDR3 sequence is 15 residues long. From germline, CDR1 is LNHDA and CDR2 SQIVND (reference sequence). V gave up 4 bases and J gave up 3 bases; unmatched junction bases: 6. The CDR3 is CASSTNRGQDYGYTF. CDR3 bases: TGTGCCAGTAGTACTAACAGGGGGCAAGACTATGGCTACACCTTC.

This chain connects TRBV7-2 to TRBJ2-5, with TRBD1 as a possible D gene (5 bases). The V gene lost 4 bases and the J gene lost 5 bases, with 11 bases spanning the gap. The CDR3 loop spans 13 amino acids. The germline V gene encodes CDR1 SGHTA and CDR2 FQGNSA. The CDR3 DNA sequence: TGTGCCAGCAGCTACAACAGGCAGGAGACCCAGTACTTC. Amino acids: CASSYNRQETQYF.

The V call is TRBV11-1, the J call TRBJ1-2; D not resolved. V lost 5 bases, J lost 7 bases, and 17 bases lay in between. Germline loops: CDR1 SGHAT, CDR2 FQDESV (reference sequence). The length of the CDR3 is 14 residues. CDR3 amino acids: CASSPTSEAGGYTF. The CDR3 DNA sequence: TGTGCCAGCAGCCCAACGTCGGAGGCGGGTGGCTACACCTTC. The whole variable domain, filled in from reference TRBV11-1 and TRBJ1-2, reads EAEVAQSPRYKITEKSQAVAFWCDPISGHATLYWYRQILGQGPELLVQFQDESVVDDSQLPKDRFSAERLKGVDSTLKIQPAELGDSAMYLCASSPTSEAGGYTFGSGTRLTVV.

J is TRBJ1-4 and V is TRBV28; no clear D. Germline V CDR1 and CDR2: MDHEN, SYDVKM. Trimming took off 4 bases at V and 8 bases at J, with 14 bases between the two ends. CDR3 size: 14 residues. CDR3 sequence: CASSSLFFREKLFF. DNA of the CDR3: TGTGCCAGCAGTTCTCTGTTCTTCCGGGAAAAACTGTTTTTT.

The chain employs TRBV19 and TRBJ2-1; 9 bases are a match to TRBD2. This CDR3 has 14 amino acids. Trimming took 6 bases from V and 4 from J; bases not matched to a gene: 4. Germline CDR1 and CDR2: LNHDA and SQIVND (reference sequence). The CDR3: CASRGGREYNEQFF. In DNA, the CDR3 is TGTGCCAGTAGAGGCGGGAGGGAATACAATGAGCAGTTCTTC.

The CDR3 sequence is CASSPGQGDSPLHF. The DNA for the CDR3 is TGTGCCAGCTCACCAGGGCAGGGGGACTCACCCCTCCACTTT. The chain links TRBV18 to TRBJ1-6, with TRBD1 identical over 7 bases. Trimming removed 2 bases from V and 10 bases from J; junction bases left unmatched: 5. The CDR3 spans 14 residues. Germline CDR1 is KGHSH and CDR2 is LQKENI. Filled out from reference TRBV18 and TRBJ1-6, the complete variable domain reads NAGVMQNPRHLVRRRGQEARLRCSPMKGHSHVYWYRQLPEEGLKFMVYLQKENIIDESGMPKERFSAEFPKEGPSILRIQQVVRGDSAAYFCASSPGQGDSPLHFGNGTRLTVT.

This chain connects TRBV29-1 to TRBJ2-2, with TRBD2 as a possible D gene (6 bases). The CDR3 runs to 15 residues. Between the trimmed V and J ends, which lost 3 bases and 7 bases, there was a span of 18 bases. From germline, CDR1 is SQVTM and CDR2 ANQGSEA. CDR3 protein: CSVEDPTSFVGELFF. CDR3 in DNA: TGCAGCGTTGAGGACCCTACTAGCTTTGTCGGGGAGCTGTTTTTT.

In this sample, this clone turned up once. The rearrangement uses TRBV6-1 and TRBJ2-7, with 11 bases lining up with TRBD2. The CDR3 has 15 amino acids. CDR1 and CDR2 from the germline V gene are MNHNS and SASEGT. Germline trimming cut 6 bases from V and 4 bases from J; bases unmatched to any gene: 8. CDR3 DNA: TGTGCCAGCAGGCCCTTAGCGGGGGGGAGATACGAGCAGTACTTC. Its translation: CASRPLAGGRYEQYF.

The V call is TRBV18, the J call TRBJ2-2; 9 bases align to TRBD1. Germline V CDR1 and CDR2: KGHSH, LQKENI. Trimming removed 4 bases from V and 9 bases from J; junction bases left unmatched: 6. The CDR3 length is 14 residues. This CDR3 is CASSLGQGVRELFF. In DNA form, the CDR3 reads TGTGCCAGCTCACTGGGACAGGGCGTTCGGGAGCTGTTTTTT.

The chain uses TRBV12-5 and TRBJ2-3, with 10 bases lining up with TRBD2. Germline V lookup: CDR1 LGHNT, CDR2 FRNRAP. After removal of 6 bases from V and 1 base from J, the junction contained 7 bases not matched to a gene. This CDR3 comprises 16 residues. CDR3 residues: CASGSHGTSGTDTQYF. CDR3 sequence (DNA): TGTGCTAGTGGCTCCCATGGGACTAGCGGCACAGATACGCAGTATTTT.